The entry that follows covers one T cell receptor (beta chain) sequence. V was clipped by 9 bases and J by 6 bases, with 15 bases between them. This CDR3 spans 13 amino acids. Germline CDR1 is MNHEY and CDR2 is SMNVEV (reference sequence). TCRdb analysed the 5' RACE reads with MiXCR anew, one entry per CDR3 protein. Of about 530,000 distinct CDR3 sequences listed, around 20% are singletons. The data stem from a study of identical twins. These data were also reused for a study on yellow fever vaccine responses in identical twins.

Sequencing was carried out using CD4+ T cells sorted from blood. The V and J genes are TRBV27 and TRBJ2-1; D possibly corresponds to TRBD2 (6 bases). The sequence was collected from a woman between 18 and 29 years old in good health. CDR3 coding DNA: TGTGCCAGTAGCGGAACCCAGGGCAATGAGCAGTTCTTC. It is translated as CASSGTQGNEQFF.